Reported below is one T cell receptor beta chain. The method was immunoSEQ multiplex PCR; TCRdb's version includes in-frame clones alone and lacks a portion of them. Among over 75,000 clones, around 78% were seen once, and the ten largest hold more than 9.5%. The data were taken from a study of blood T cell repertoires in COVID-19. Study information: T cells, B-cell-depleted T cells, or PBMCs provided the cDNA or gDNA that served as material.

The CDR3 is made up of 14 amino acids. The J segment lost 5 bases and the V segment lost 6 bases, leaving 7 bases of the junction unmatched. Germline V lookup: CDR1 SNHLY, CDR2 FYNNEI. This TCR was recovered from a human donor in a cohort sampled during active COVID-19. This chain connects TRBV2 to TRBJ2-5; 9 nucleotides align to TRBD1. Source material: peripheral blood. CDR3 amino acids: CASSLQGAGETQYF. The CDR3, as DNA: TGTGCCAGCAGCTTACAGGGGGCGGGTGAGACCCAGTACTTC.